This TCR beta chain is drawn from a study of OX40 agonist ivuxolimab in advanced cancers. Method: immunoSEQ multiplex PCR; TCRdb's copy keeps in-frame clones and lacks some. Of 90,000 to 120,000 clones in the sample, 90% are singletons; the top ten hold approximately 0.34%. This CDR3 has 16 amino acids. The germline gives CDR1 SGDLS, CDR2 YYNGEE. The V gene end was trimmed by 4 bases and the J gene end by 0 bases; junction bases not matched to a gene: 5. The origin of this receptor is an adult with an advanced solid tumor such as melanoma, head and neck, liver or kidney cancer. The chain is built from TRBV9 and TRBJ2-7; TRBD2 aligns across 12 bases. The sequenced sample was CD4+ or CD8+ T cells sorted from blood, obtained in a trial of the OX40 agonist ivuxolimab. Written as DNA, the CDR3 is TGTGCCAGCAGCCCAGGACTAGCGGGAAGCTCCTACGAGCAGTACTTC. It codes for CASSPGLAGSSYEQYF.